This entry lists 29 T cell receptor beta chains sequenced from one sample in a study of response to subunit inactivated influenza vaccine. TCRdb used MiXCR to reprocess the RT-PCR reads, holding one entry per CDR3 protein. The repertoire includes around 580,000 distinct CDR3 sequences, about an eighth of them detected once, and 10% sits in the top ten. This material consisted of PBMCs from blood, taken on the day of vaccination. The origin of the receptors is a middle-aged man who received an inactivated influenza vaccine.

The rearrangement uses TRBV10-3 and TRBJ2-2, with no clear D. V shed 4 bases and J shed 6 bases, with 15 bases lying between them. The CDR3 is 15 amino acids. In germline, CDR1 is ENHRY, CDR2 SYGVKD. The CDR3 coding sequence is TGTGCCATCAGTGGTTCCGCCTCAAACGCCGGGGAGCTGTTTTTT. This codes for CAISGSASNAGELFF.

The rearrangement uses TRBV7-9 and TRBJ2-1; D perhaps matches TRBD2 (5 bases). Germline CDR1 reads SEHNR; CDR2 reads FQNEAQ (reference sequence). V dropped 4 bases and J dropped 4 bases, with 11 bases sitting between them. There are 14 residues in the CDR3. The DNA of the CDR3 is TGTGCCAGCAGCTCTACGGACTTTTACAATGAGCAGTTCTTC. Protein: CASSSTDFYNEQFF. The full variable domain, with the rest looked up from reference TRBV7-9 and TRBJ2-1, is DTGVSQNPRHKITKRGQNVTFRCDPISEHNRLYWYRQTLGQGPEFLTYFQNEAQLEKSRLLSDRFSAERPKGSFSTLEIQRTEQGDSAMYLCASSSTDFYNEQFFGPGTRLTVL.

The chain links TRBV27 to TRBJ1-1, with D tentatively TRBD1 (6 bases). Germline CDR1 and CDR2: MNHEY and SMNVEV (reference sequence). V was cut by 2 bases and J by 1 base, with 14 bases left in between. The CDR3 is 16 residues long. The CDR3 loop reads CASSLVLTGQNTEAFF. CDR3 sequence (DNA): TGTGCCAGCAGTTTAGTTTTAACAGGGCAGAACACTGAAGCTTTCTTT.

In this sample, this clonotype turned up many times. The chain combines TRBV7-8 with TRBJ2-1; tentatively, D is TRBD1 or TRBD2 (5 bases each). Per the germline V gene, CDR1 is SGHVS and CDR2 is FQNEAQ. CDR3 length: 19 amino acids. V was clipped by 6 bases and J by 0 bases, with 24 bases between them. CDR3 sequence reads: CASRISALRGPSSYNEQFF. The CDR3 DNA is TGTGCCAGCAGGATCTCGGCCCTTCGGGGACCTAGCTCCTACAATGAGCAGTTCTTC.

The table lists this clonotype with a few counts. The rearrangement uses TRBV4-2 and TRBJ2-3; 7 positions agree with TRBD1. J lost 4 bases, V lost 0 bases, and 10 bases had no gene match. CDR1 is LGHNA, CDR2 YNFKEQ, per germline. This CDR3 spans 17 amino acids. CDR3 sequence reads: CASSQERTGSVADTQYF. The CDR3 DNA reads as TGTGCCAGCAGCCAAGAACGGACAGGATCGGTTGCAGATACGCAGTATTTT.

This clonotype was recorded at least ten times. The chain employs TRBV12-3 or TRBV12-4 and TRBJ1-1; D unresolved. Trimming stripped 6 bases from V and 1 base from J, with 15 bases between. This CDR3 has 15 amino acids. In DNA form, the CDR3 reads TGTGCCAGCAGCTCACCGAGAGCCTGGAACACTGAAGCTTTCTTT. Encoded protein: CASSSPRAWNTEAFF.

This clonotype has a handful of counts. The chain carries TRBV5-5 and TRBJ2-3; 9 bases agree with TRBD1. The CDR3 has 17 residues. J was trimmed by 2 bases and V by 4 bases; bases with no gene match: 11. Germline-derived CDR1 and CDR2 are SGHKS and YYEKEE (reference sequence). The CDR3 DNA is TGTGCCAGCAGCGTTCAGGCCGGGACAGGGAACACAGATACGCAGTATTTT. Protein: CASSVQAGTGNTDTQYF.

In its sample, this clonotype was seen a few times. V is TRBV28 and J is TRBJ2-1; D may be TRBD2 (5 bases). The V end was cut by 6 bases, the J end by 9 bases, with 15 bases between. Germline V gene lookup returns CDR1 MDHEN and CDR2 SYDVKM. This CDR3 comprises 13 residues. DNA for the CDR3: TGTGCCAGCAGCCCCCTAGCTTTCCTTGAGCAGTTCTTC. Translation gives CASSPLAFLEQFF.

This clonotype was picked up a small number of times. The J gene is TRBJ1-2, the V gene TRBV21-1. TRBV21-1 is reported as a pseudogene. The CDR3 covers 12 residues. The chain's CDR3 is CASSPRGFRCTF. DNA of the CDR3: TGTGCCAGCAGCCCTCGGGGTTTCCGGTGCACCTTC.

This clonotype was found many times. The chain has TRBV28 and TRBJ2-1; 8 bases map to TRBD2. Germline V gives CDR1 MDHEN, CDR2 SYDVKM. The V gene end was trimmed by 3 bases and the J gene end by 6 bases; junction bases not matched to a gene: 10. The CDR3 contains 16 residues. The CDR3 here is CASSLLSRGAFNEQFF. The CDR3 DNA reads TGTGCCAGCAGTTTGTTATCGCGGGGGGCGTTCAATGAGCAGTTCTTC.

The V call is TRBV24-1, the J call TRBJ2-5; 7 bases match TRBD2. CDR1 is KGHDR and CDR2 is SFDVKD in the germline V gene. This CDR3 has 15 residues. J gave up 0 bases and V 2 bases, and 2 bases lay outside the gene matches. CDR3 in DNA: TGTGCCACCAGTGATTCGCGGGAGTACCAAGAGACCCAGTACTTC. It specifies CATSDSREYQETQYF.

This clonotype was seen repeatedly, ten times or more. This chain uses TRBV14 with TRBJ2-2; D may be TRBD1 or TRBD2 (5 bases each). The germline V gene has CDR1 SGHDN and CDR2 FVKESK. Between the trimmed V and J ends, which lost 3 bases and 3 bases, there was a span of 11 bases. CDR3 length equals 15 residues. CDR3 protein: CASSQGESYTGELFF. Written as DNA, the CDR3 is TGTGCCAGCAGCCAGGGGGAGTCGTACACCGGGGAGCTGTTTTTT.

The V gene is TRBV6-1, the J gene TRBJ1-6, with TRBD1 matching over 7 bases. J gave up 4 bases and V 6 bases, and 3 bases lay outside the gene matches. Germline CDR1 and CDR2: MNHNS and SASEGT. This CDR3 has 14 amino acids. CDR3 sequence reads: CASRRDSYNSPLHF. As DNA, the CDR3 is TGTGCCAGCAGGCGGGACAGTTATAATTCACCCCTCCACTTT.

J is TRBJ2-7 and V is TRBV29-1; 10 nucleotides agree with TRBD2. CDR3 length: 13 residues. With 4 bases clipped from V and 3 bases from J, the junction kept 3 bases outside the gene matches. Germline loops: CDR1 SQVTM, CDR2 ANQGSEA. The DNA of the CDR3 is TGCAGCGTTGGACTAGCGGGCCGCTACGAGCAGTACTTC. It translates to CSVGLAGRYEQYF.

A word on this clonotype: A read error is possible here, since a much larger clone lies one base away. This chain uses TRBV27 with TRBJ1-2; possible D gene TRBD1, 5 bases. This CDR3 has 14 residues. CDR1 is MNHEY, CDR2 SMNVEV, per germline (reference sequence). The CDR3 DNA is TGTGCCAGCAGACACGGGACGATGGAGTATGGCTCCACCTTC. Amino acids: CASRHGTMEYGSTF.

This clonotype has a handful of counts. The V and J genes are TRBV11-1 and TRBJ2-1; 8 positions agree with TRBD1. In germline, CDR1 is SGHAT, CDR2 FQDESV (reference sequence). This CDR3 has 15 residues. The V segment lost 5 bases and the J segment 6 bases; nucleotides outside the gene matches: 9. CDR3 nucleotide sequence: TGTGCCAGCAGCGTTAGGACAGGGCACGGCAATGAGCAGTTCTTC. Protein sequence: CASSVRTGHGNEQFF.

The gene calls are TRBV7-9 and TRBJ1-5, with D tentatively TRBD1 (5 bases). Germline-derived CDR1 and CDR2 are SEHNR and FQNEAQ (reference sequence). With 6 bases removed from V and 11 bases from J, the gap between germline ends came to 14 bases. The CDR3 has 12 amino acids. Here the CDR3 DNA reads TGTGCCAGCAGTTCGAGCGGCAGGGCCCAGCATTTT. It specifies CASSSSGRAQHF.

V is TRBV18 and J is TRBJ2-1; D possibly matches TRBD1 or TRBD2 (5 bases each). V lost 4 bases and J lost 1, with 14 bases in between. The CDR3 length is 16 residues. CDR1 is KGHSH and CDR2 is LQKENI in the germline V gene. Here the CDR3 reads CASSRGFASSYNEQFF. The CDR3 DNA follows: TGTGCCAGCTCACGGGGGTTCGCAAGTTCCTACAATGAGCAGTTCTTC.

CDR3 amino acids: CASSLGQRGRGYTF. Written as DNA, the CDR3 is TGTGCCAGCAGTTTAGGACAGAGAGGCCGGGGCTACACCTTC. V gene TRBV12-3 or TRBV12-4 combines with J gene TRBJ1-2, with D perhaps matching TRBD1 (5 bases). The V gene lost 1 base and the J gene lost 8 bases, with 14 bases spanning the gap. This CDR3 region has 14 residues.

This clonotype has more than one count but fewer than ten. V usage is TRBV30 and J usage is TRBJ2-7; a possible D gene is TRBD2 (5 bases). Trimming removed 2 bases from V and 3 bases from J, with 8 bases in between. The CDR3 has 12 amino acids. Germline CDR1 and CDR2: GTSNPN and SVGIG (reference sequence). The CDR3 loop is CAWSPRDYEQYF. The DNA for the CDR3 is TGTGCCTGGAGTCCCCGGGACTACGAGCAGTACTTC.

CDR3 protein: CASSQGTRGEQYF. The CDR3 coding sequence is TGTGCCAGCAGCCAAGGAACGCGCGGCGAGCAGTACTTC. The chain uses TRBV3-1 and TRBJ2-7; D gene unclear. This CDR3 contains 13 residues. Trimming took 1 base from V and 6 from J, leaving 10 bases between them. Germline assignment: CDR1 LGHDT and CDR2 YNNKEL (reference sequence).

The chain has TRBV9 and TRBJ1-1; the match to TRBD1 covers 9 bases. After removal of 2 bases from V and 3 bases from J, the junction contained 5 bases not matched to a gene. This CDR3 has 15 amino acids. CDR1 is SGDLS, CDR2 YYNGEE, per germline. CDR3 region: CASSVEGQGYTEAFF. DNA for the CDR3: TGTGCCAGCAGCGTTGAGGGACAGGGCTACACTGAAGCTTTCTTT.

This clonotype was seen only once. The genes are TRBV5-1 and TRBJ2-3; no clear D. Germline lookup yields CDR1 SGHRS and CDR2 YFSETQ. The germline V and J ends were trimmed by 4 bases and 0 bases, with 9 bases remaining between them. CDR3 size: 14 residues. This CDR3 reads CASSTVRSTDTQYF. CDR3 nucleotides: TGCGCCAGCAGCACTGTCCGGAGCACAGATACGCAGTATTTT.

A few counts support this clonotype. V is TRBV9 and J is TRBJ2-3; 7 nucleotides align to TRBD2. This CDR3 is built from 16 residues. Germline CDR1 is SGDLS and CDR2 is YYNGEE. V shed 5 bases, J shed 6 bases, and the junction held 15 bases outside the gene matches. Here the CDR3 reads CASSRSGTGGGDTQYF. The CDR3 nucleotides read TGTGCCAGCAGTCGTAGCGGTACAGGCGGGGGTGATACGCAGTATTTT.

The V and J genes are TRBV7-2 and TRBJ2-7, with D possibly being TRBD1 or TRBD2 (6 bases each). This CDR3 has 16 amino acids. The ends were cut back, 2 bases at V and 1 base at J, with 15 bases in the middle. The V gene's germline CDR1 is SGHTA and CDR2 FQGNSA. The CDR3 region is CASSLIPGAASYEQYF. The CDR3 coding sequence is TGTGCCAGCAGCTTAATCCCGGGGGCGGCATCCTACGAGCAGTACTTC.

This clonotype was recorded a few times. The chain employs TRBV5-1 and TRBJ2-7, with D perhaps matching TRBD1 or TRBD2 (5 bases each). V lost 6 bases to trimming and J lost 4 bases, with 8 bases between them. The CDR3 is 11 residues long. Germline CDR1 reads SGHRS; CDR2 reads YFSETQ. The CDR3 nucleotides are TGCGCCAGCAAAGGGGAGTACGAGCAGTACTTC. This encodes CASKGEYEQYF.

V is TRBV5-1 and J is TRBJ2-7; 7 bases line up with TRBD1. The CDR3 has 15 amino acids. CDR1 SGHRS and CDR2 YFSETQ come from the germline V gene. Germline trimming cut 4 bases from V and 6 bases from J; bases unmatched to any gene: 13. DNA for the CDR3: TGCGCCAGCAGCCGTGAACAGGGGTCGATCTCCGAGCAGTACTTC. Translated, it gives CASSREQGSISEQYF.

This clonotype was recorded many times. This sequence joins TRBV6-5 and TRBJ2-7; D gene unclear. Between the trimmed V and J ends, which lost 3 bases and 6 bases, there was a span of 9 bases. Germline CDR1 reads MNHEY; CDR2 reads SVGAGI. The length of the CDR3 is 12 residues. CDR3 nucleotide sequence: TGTGCCAGCAGTTATGGTCTCGGCGAGCAGTACTTC. As protein: CASSYGLGEQYF.

This clonotype showed up many times. This chain connects TRBV6-4 to TRBJ1-1; 7 bases fit TRBD1. The CDR3 length is 13 residues. From germline, CDR1 is MRHNA and CDR2 SNTAGT. V dropped 2 bases and J dropped 5; count of bases not matched to a gene: 2. DNA for the CDR3: TGTGCCAGCAGTGACCAGGGGGGAACTGAAGCTTTCTTT. Translation: CASSDQGGTEAFF.